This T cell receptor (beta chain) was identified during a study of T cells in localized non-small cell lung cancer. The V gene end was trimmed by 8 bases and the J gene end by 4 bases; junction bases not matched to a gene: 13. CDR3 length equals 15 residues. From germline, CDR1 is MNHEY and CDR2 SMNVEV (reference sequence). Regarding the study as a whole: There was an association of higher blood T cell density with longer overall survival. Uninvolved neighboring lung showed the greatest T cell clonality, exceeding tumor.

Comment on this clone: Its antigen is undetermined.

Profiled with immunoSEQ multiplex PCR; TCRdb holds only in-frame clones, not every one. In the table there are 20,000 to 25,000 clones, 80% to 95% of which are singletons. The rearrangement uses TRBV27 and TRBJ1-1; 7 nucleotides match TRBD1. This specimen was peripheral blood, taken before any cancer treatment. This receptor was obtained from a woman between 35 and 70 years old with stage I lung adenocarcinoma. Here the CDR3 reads CASSLSPTGTTEAFF. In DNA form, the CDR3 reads TGTGCCAGCTCATTGTCCCCGACAGGGACCACTGAAGCTTTCTTT.